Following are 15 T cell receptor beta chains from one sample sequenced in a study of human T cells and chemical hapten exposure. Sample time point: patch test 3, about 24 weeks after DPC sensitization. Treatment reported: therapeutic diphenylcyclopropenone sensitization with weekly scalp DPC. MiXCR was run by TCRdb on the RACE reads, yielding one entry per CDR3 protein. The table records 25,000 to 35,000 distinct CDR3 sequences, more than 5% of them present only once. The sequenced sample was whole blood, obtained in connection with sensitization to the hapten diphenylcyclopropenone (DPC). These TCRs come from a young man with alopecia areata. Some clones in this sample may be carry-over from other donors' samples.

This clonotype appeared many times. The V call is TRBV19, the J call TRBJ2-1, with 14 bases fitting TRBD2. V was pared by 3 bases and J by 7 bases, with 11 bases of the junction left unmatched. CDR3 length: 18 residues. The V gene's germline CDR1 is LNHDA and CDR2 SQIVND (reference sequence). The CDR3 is CASSIERVWTSGRNEQFF. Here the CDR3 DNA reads TGTGCCAGTAGTATTGAAAGGGTTTGGACTAGCGGGAGGAATGAGCAGTTCTTC.

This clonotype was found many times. Here the CDR3 reads CASSPTSPRGETQYF. CDR3 nucleotides: TGTGCCAGCAGCCCGACTAGCCCGAGGGGAGAGACCCAGTACTTC. The chain links TRBV7-2 to TRBJ2-5; 7 bases line up with TRBD2. Germline-derived CDR1 and CDR2 are SGHTA and FQGNSA. V dropped 5 bases and J dropped 4; count of bases not matched to a gene: 10. The CDR3 totals 15 residues.

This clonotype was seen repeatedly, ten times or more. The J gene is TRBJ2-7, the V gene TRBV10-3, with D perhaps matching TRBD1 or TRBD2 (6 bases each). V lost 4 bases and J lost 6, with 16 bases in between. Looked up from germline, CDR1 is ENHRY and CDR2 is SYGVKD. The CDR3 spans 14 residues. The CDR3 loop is CAISASHGGSEQYF. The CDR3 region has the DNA TGTGCCATCAGTGCCTCCCACGGGGGCTCCGAGCAGTACTTC.

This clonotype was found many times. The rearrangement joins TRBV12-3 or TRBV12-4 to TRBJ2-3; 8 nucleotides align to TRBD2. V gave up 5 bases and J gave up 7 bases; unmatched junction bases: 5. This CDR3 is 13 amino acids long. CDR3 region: CASSPGGGYTQYF. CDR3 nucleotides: TGTGCCAGCAGTCCCGGGGGGGGATATACGCAGTATTTT.

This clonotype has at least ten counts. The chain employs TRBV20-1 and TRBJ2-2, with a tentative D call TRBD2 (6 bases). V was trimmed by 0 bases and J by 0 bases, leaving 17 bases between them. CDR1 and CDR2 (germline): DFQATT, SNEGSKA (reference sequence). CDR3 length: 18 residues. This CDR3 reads CSARDTSRRAANTGELFF. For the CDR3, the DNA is TGCAGTGCTAGAGACACTAGCAGGAGGGCCGCGAACACCGGGGAGCTGTTTTTT.

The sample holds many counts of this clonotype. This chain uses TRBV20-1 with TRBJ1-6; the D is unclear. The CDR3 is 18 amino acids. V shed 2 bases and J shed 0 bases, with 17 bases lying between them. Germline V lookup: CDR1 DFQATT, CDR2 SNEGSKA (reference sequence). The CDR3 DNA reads TGCAGTGCTAGACCCAGTTACGGGGAAAGCTCCTATAATTCACCCCTCCACTTT. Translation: CSARPSYGESSYNSPLHF.

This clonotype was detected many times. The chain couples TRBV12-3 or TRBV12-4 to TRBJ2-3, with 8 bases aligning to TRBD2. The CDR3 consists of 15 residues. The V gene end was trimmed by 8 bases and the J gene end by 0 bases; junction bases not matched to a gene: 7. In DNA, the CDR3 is TGTGCCAGCCTGACTAGCGCCCCTAGCACAGATACGCAGTATTTT. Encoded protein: CASLTSAPSTDTQYF.

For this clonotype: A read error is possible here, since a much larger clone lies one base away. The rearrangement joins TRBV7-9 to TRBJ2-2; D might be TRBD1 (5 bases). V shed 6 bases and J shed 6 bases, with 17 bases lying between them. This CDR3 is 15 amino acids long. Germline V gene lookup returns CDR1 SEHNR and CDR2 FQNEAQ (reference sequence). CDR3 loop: CASSYDRSNSGELFF. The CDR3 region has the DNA TGTGCCAGCAGTTACGACAGAAGCAACTCCGGGGAGCTGTTTTTT.

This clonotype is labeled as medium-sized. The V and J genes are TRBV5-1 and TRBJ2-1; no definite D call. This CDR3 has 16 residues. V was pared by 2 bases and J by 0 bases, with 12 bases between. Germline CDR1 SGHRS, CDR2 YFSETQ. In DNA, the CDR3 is TGCGCCAGCAGCTTTCGTGAAGGAAGCTCCTACAATGAGCAGTTCTTC. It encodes CASSFREGSSYNEQFF.

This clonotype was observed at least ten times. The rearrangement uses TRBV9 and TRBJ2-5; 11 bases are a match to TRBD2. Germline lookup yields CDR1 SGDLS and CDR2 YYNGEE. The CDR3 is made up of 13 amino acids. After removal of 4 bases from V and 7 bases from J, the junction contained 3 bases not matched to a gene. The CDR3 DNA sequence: TGTGCCAGCAGCTCGGGACTAGCGGCGACCCAGTACTTC. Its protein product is CASSSGLAATQYF.

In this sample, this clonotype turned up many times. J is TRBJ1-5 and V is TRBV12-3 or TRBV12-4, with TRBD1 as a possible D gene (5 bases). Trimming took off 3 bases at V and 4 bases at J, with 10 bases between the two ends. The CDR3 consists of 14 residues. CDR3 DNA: TGTGCCAGCAGTTTCGCCGGGGGGAATCAGCCCCAGCATTTT. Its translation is CASSFAGGNQPQHF.

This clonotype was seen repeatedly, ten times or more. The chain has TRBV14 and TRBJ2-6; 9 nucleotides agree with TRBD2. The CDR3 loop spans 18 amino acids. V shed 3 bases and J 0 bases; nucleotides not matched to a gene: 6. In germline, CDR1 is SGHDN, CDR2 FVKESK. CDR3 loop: CASSHESGGISGANVLTF. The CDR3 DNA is TGTGCCAGCAGCCACGAGAGCGGGGGGATCTCTGGGGCCAACGTCCTGACTTTC.

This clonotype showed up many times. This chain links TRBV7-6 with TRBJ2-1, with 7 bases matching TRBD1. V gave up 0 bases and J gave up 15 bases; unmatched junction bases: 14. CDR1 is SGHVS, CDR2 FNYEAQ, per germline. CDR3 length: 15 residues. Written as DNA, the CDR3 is TGTGCCAGCAGCTTAGCTCCCGGGACAGACCCCTCCCCGTTCTTC. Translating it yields CASSLAPGTDPSPFF.

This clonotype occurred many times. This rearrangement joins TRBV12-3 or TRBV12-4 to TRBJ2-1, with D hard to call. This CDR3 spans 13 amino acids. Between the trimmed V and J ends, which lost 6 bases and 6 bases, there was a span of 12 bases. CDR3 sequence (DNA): TGTGCCAGCAGACCCCTTCTGGGCAATGAGCAGTTCTTC. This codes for CASRPLLGNEQFF.

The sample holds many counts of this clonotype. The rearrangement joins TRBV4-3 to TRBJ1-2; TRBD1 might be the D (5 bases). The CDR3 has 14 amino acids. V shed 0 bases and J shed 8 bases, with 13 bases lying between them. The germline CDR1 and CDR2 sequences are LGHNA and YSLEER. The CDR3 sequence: CASSQDRGAGGYTF. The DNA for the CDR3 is TGCGCCAGCAGCCAAGATCGAGGGGCGGGCGGCTACACCTTC.